Included here is one TCR beta chain sequence, with context. Its antigen is unknown. These data come from a study of PD-1 blockade in classical Hodgkin lymphoma. Study-wide results and limits: CD4+ TCR diversity, unlike CD8+, rose significantly by C4D1. As was reported, newly diagnosed patients showed lower baseline TCR diversity than healthy donors did. The authors have not defined what causes the repertoire differences, possibly disease activity or prior therapy.

Every patient relapsed after autologous stem cell transplantation, and brentuximab vedotin exposure varied. Thawed PBMCs underwent magnetic negative selection to yield purified CD4+ T cells. Sequenced by immunoSEQ multiplex PCR; TCRdb stores in-frame clones only, minus some. The repertoire has about 15,000 clones, 85% of them found once; the top ten carry 1%. The CDR3 totals 14 residues. Germline CDR1 reads SGHDT; CDR2 reads YYEEEE. With 4 bases clipped from V and 5 bases from J, the junction kept 6 bases outside the gene matches. The chain combines TRBV5-6 with TRBJ2-1; TRBD2 aligns across 7 bases. This clonotype was sampled from a human donor with classical Hodgkin lymphoma. Sequences were derived from CD4+ T cells from blood, sampled at baseline. CDR3 nucleotide sequence: TGTGCCAGCAGCCCCCATGGGGGGGACAATGAGCAGTTCTTC. It yields the protein CASSPHGGDNEQFF.